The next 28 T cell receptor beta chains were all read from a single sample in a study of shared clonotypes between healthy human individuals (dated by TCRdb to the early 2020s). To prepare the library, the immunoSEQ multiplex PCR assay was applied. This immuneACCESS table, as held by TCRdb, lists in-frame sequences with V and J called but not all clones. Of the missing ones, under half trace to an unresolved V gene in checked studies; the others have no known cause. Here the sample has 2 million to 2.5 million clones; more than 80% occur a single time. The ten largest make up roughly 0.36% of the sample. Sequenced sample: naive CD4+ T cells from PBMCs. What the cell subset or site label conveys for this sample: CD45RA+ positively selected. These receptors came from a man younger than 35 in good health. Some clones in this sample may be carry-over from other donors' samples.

The CDR3 DNA reads TGTGCCAGCAGTCTCCGGGACGGAATGAACACTGAAGCTTTCTTT. The encoded protein is CASSLRDGMNTEAFF. V usage is TRBV6-5 and J usage is TRBJ1-1; D perhaps matches TRBD1 (5 bases). This CDR3 comprises 15 residues. Deletions cut 5 bases from V and 0 bases from J, with 13 bases between. Germline V lookup: CDR1 MNHEY, CDR2 SVGAGI.

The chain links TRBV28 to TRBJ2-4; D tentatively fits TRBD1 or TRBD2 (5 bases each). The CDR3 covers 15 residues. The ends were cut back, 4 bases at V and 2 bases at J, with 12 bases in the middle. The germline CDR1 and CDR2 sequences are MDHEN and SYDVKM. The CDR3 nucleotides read TGTGCCAGCAGTTCTCTCGGGACCCCCAAAAACATTCAGTACTTC. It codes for CASSSLGTPKNIQYF.

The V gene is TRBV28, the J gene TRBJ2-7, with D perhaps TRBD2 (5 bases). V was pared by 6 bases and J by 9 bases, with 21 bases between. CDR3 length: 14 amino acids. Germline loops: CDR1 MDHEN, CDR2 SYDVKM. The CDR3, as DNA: TGTGCCAGCAGCAGGTGGGCTAAGGAAGAGGGGCAGTACTTC. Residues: CASSRWAKEEGQYF.

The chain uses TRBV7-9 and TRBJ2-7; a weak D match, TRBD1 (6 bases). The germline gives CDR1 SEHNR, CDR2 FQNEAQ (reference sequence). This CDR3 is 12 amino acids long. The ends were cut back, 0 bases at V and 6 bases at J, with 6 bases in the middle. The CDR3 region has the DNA TGTGCCAGCAGCTTAGCGACAGGCGAGCAGTACTTC. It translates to CASSLATGEQYF.

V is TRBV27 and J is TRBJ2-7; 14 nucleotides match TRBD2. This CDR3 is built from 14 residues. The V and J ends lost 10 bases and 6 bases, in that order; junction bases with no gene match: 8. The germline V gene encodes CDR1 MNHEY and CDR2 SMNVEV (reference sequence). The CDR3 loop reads CATKIGLAGGEQYF. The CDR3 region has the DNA TGTGCCACCAAAATAGGACTAGCGGGAGGCGAGCAGTACTTC.

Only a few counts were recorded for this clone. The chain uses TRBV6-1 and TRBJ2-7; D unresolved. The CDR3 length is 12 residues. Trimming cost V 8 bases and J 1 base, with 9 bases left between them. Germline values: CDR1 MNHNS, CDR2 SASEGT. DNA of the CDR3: TGTGCCAGCGAAGGGCAGTCCTACGAGCAGTACTTC. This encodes CASEGQSYEQYF.

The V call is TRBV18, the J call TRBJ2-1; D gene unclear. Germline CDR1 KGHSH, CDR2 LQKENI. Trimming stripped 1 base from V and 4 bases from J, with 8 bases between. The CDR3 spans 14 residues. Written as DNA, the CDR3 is TGTGCCAGCTCACCACGGGATAAATACAATGAGCAGTTCTTC. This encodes CASSPRDKYNEQFF.

Written as DNA, the CDR3 is TGCAGCGTTGGGGGTACTGGGGCCAACGTCCTGACTTTC. This gives the protein CSVGGTGANVLTF. V and J are TRBV29-1 and TRBJ2-6; D remains ambiguous. This CDR3 has 13 amino acids. In germline, CDR1 is SQVTM, CDR2 ANQGSEA. V lost 4 bases, J lost 2 bases, and 6 bases lay in between.

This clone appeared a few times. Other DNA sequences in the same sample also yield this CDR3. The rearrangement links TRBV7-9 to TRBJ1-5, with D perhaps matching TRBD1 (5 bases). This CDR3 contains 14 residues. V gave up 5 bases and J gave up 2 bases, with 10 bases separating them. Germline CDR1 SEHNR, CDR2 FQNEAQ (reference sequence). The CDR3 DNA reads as TGTGCCAGCAGCCGCGGAGGGGGCAATCAGCCCCAGCATTTT. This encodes CASSRGGGNQPQHF.

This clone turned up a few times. Here the CDR3 DNA reads TGCGCCAGCAGCCGAAGGGGTGAAAAACTGTTTTTT. It yields the protein CASSRRGEKLFF. J is TRBJ1-4 and V is TRBV4-3, with D possibly being TRBD1 (5 bases). This CDR3 has 12 residues. The V gene's germline CDR1 is LGHNA and CDR2 YSLEER. The V and J ends lost 4 bases and 7 bases respectively, with 7 bases between them.

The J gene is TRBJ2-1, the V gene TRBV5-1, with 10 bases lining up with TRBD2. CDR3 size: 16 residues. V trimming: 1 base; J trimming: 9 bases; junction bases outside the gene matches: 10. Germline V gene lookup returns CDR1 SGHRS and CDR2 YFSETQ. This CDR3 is CASSLFPSGRAAEQFF. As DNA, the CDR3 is TGCGCCAGCAGCTTGTTTCCCAGCGGGAGGGCCGCTGAGCAGTTCTTC.

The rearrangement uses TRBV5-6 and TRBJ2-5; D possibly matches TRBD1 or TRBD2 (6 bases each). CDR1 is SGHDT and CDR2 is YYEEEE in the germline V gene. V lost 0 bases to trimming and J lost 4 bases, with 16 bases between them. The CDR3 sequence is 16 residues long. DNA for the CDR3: TGTGCCAGCAGCTTGGTCCTACGGGGGCGCGGAGAGACCCAGTACTTC. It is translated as CASSLVLRGRGETQYF.

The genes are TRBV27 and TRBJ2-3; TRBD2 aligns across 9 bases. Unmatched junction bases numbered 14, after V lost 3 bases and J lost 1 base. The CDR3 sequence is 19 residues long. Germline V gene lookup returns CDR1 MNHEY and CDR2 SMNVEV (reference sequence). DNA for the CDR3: TGTGCCAGCAGTTTTGATACCCGGGCTTGGACTAGCGGCACAGATACGCAGTATTTT. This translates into CASSFDTRAWTSGTDTQYF.

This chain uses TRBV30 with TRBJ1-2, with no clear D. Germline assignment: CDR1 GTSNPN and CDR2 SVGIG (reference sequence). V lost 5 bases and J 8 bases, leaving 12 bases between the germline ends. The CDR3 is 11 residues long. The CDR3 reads CAWARTRGYTF. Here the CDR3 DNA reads TGTGCCTGGGCCCGCACGCGAGGCTACACCTTC. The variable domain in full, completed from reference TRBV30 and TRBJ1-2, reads SQTIHQWPATLVQPVGSPLSLECTVEGTSNPNLYWYRQAAGRGLQLLFYSVGIGQISSEVPQNLSASRPQDRQFILSSKKLLLSDSGFYLCAWARTRGYTFGSGTRLTVV.

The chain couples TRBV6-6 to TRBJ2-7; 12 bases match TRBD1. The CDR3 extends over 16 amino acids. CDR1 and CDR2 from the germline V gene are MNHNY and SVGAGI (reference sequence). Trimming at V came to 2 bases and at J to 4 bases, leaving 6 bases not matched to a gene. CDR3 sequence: CASSYLGTGGVYEQYF. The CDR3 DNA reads TGTGCCAGCAGTTACCTTGGGACAGGGGGCGTTTACGAGCAGTACTTC.

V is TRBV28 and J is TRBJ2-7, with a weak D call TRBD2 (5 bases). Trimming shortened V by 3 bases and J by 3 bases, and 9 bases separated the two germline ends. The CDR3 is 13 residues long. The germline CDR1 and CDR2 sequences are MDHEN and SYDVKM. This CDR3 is CASSFPGIYEQYF. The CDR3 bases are TGTGCCAGCAGTTTCCCCGGGATCTACGAGCAGTACTTC.

CDR3 DNA sequence: TGTGCCAGCAAGGGGCAAGGGGGGGGCCCCTTTTTGCAGTTCTTC. It translates to CASKGQGGGPFLQFF. This chain uses TRBV2 with TRBJ2-1; maybe TRBD2 (7 bases). V lost 7 bases, J lost 12 bases, and 25 bases lay in between. Germline V lookup: CDR1 SNHLY, CDR2 FYNNEI. CDR3 size: 15 residues. The entire variable domain, with the rest obtained from reference TRBV2 and TRBJ2-1, is as follows: EPEVTQTPSHQVTQMGQEVILRCVPISNHLYFYWYRQILGQKVEFLVSFYNNEISEKSEIFDDQFSVERPDGSNFTLKIRSTKLEDSAMYFCASKGQGGGPFLQFFGPGTRLTVL.

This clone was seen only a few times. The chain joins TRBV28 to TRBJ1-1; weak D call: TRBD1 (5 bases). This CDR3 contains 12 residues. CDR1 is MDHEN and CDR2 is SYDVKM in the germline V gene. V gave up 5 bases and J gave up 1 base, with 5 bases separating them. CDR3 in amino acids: CASSTGNTEAFF. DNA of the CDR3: TGTGCCAGCAGTACAGGGAACACTGAAGCTTTCTTT. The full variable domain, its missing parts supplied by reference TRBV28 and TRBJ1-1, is DVKVTQSSRYLVKRTGEKVFLECVQDMDHENMFWYRQDPGLGLRLIYFSYDVKMKEKGDIPEGYSVSREKKERFSLILESASTNQTSMYLCASSTGNTEAFFGQGTRLTVV.

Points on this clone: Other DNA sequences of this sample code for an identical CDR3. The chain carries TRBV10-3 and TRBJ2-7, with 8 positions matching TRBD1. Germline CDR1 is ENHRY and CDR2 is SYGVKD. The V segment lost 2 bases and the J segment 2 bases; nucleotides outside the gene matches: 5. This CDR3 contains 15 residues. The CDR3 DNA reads TGTGCCATCAGTGAGCCCGGACAGGGCGCCTACGAGCAGTACTTC. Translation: CAISEPGQGAYEQYF.

The CDR3 DNA sequence: TGTGCCAGCAGTCCGGGACAGGGGTACGGGACCCAGTACTTC. Its protein product is CASSPGQGYGTQYF. The chain recombines TRBV6-4 with TRBJ2-5, with 10 bases lining up with TRBD1. V trimming: 5 bases; J trimming: 7 bases; junction bases outside the gene matches: 7. Germline lookup yields CDR1 MRHNA and CDR2 SNTAGT. The CDR3 consists of 14 residues.

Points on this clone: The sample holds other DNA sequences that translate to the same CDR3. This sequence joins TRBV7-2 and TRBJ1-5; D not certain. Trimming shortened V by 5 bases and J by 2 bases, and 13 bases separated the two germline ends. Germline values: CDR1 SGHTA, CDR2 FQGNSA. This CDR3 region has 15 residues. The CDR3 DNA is TGTGCCAGCAGCCCGGGAGGAGGCGGCAATCAGCCCCAGCATTTT. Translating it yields CASSPGGGGNQPQHF.

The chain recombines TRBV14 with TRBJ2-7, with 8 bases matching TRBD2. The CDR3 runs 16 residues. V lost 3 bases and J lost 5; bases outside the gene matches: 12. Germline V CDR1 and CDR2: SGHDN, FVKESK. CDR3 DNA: TGTGCCAGCAGCCACCCCACCAACCGGGGGGGCAACGAGCAGTACTTC. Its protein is CASSHPTNRGGNEQYF.

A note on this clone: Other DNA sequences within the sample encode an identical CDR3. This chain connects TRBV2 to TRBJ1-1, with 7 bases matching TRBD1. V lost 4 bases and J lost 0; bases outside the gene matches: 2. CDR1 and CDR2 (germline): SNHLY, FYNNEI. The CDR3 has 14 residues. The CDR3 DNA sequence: TGTGCCAGCAGTGGACAGGGCATGAACACTGAAGCTTTCTTT. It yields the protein CASSGQGMNTEAFF.

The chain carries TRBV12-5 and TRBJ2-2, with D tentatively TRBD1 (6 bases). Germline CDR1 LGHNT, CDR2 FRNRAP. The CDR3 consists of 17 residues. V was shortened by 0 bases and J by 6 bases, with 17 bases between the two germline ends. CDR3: CASGLVQGRVNAGELFF. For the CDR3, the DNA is TGTGCTAGTGGTTTGGTACAGGGCAGGGTAAATGCCGGGGAGCTGTTTTTT.

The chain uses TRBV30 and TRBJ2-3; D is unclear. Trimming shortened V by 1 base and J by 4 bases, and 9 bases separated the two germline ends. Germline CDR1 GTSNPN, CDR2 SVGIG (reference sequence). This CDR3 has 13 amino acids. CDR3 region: CAWSGASSDTQYF. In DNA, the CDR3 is TGTGCCTGGAGTGGGGCATCGTCAGATACGCAGTATTTT.

CDR3 region: CASSRTGKAPLYEQYF. DNA for the CDR3: TGTGCCAGCAGCCGGACAGGGAAAGCCCCCCTCTACGAGCAGTACTTC. The chain links TRBV7-3 to TRBJ2-7; 8 positions match TRBD1. The CDR3 is 16 residues long. In germline, CDR1 is SGHTA, CDR2 FQGTGA. The V gene end was trimmed by 5 bases and the J gene end by 3 bases; junction bases not matched to a gene: 12.

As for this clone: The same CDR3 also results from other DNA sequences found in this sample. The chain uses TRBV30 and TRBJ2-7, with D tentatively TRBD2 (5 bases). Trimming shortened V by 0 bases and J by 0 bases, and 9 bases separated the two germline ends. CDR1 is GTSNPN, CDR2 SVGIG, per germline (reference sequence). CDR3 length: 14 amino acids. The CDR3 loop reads CAWSVGGVSYEQYF. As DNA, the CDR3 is TGTGCCTGGAGTGTAGGAGGCGTCTCCTACGAGCAGTACTTC. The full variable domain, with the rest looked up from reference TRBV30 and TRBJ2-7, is SQTIHQWPATLVQPVGSPLSLECTVEGTSNPNLYWYRQAAGRGLQLLFYSVGIGQISSEVPQNLSASRPQDRQFILSSKKLLLSDSGFYLCAWSVGGVSYEQYFGPGTRLTVT.

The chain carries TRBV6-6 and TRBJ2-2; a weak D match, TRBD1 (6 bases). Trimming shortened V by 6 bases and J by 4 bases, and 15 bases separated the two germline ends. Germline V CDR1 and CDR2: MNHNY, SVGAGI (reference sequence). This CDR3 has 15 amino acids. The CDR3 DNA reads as TGTGCCAGCAGAGACAGGCTCGGCAGCACCGGGGAGCTGTTTTTT. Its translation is CASRDRLGSTGELFF.